This T cell receptor beta chain was captured by sequencing in a study of cytomegalovirus exposure and HLA in healthy donors. Whole-study context: Findings of an earlier analysis included roughly 110 million unique TCR beta sequences from roughly 190 million T cells. Overall study findings and caveats: One variant, a missense change in DCLRE1C, was linked in a later analysis to TCR beta V- and J-gene trimming.

Points on this clone: What it recognizes is unknown.

Use of 60 Vbeta and 13 Jbeta primers characterized the PCR. Sequencing was performed with immunoSEQ multiplex PCR; in TCRdb, only in-frame clones are kept and a portion is missing. In the table there are 130,000 to 150,000 clones, just under 85% of which are singletons. The CDR3 contains 14 residues. Germline CDR1 and CDR2: MNHEY and SMNVEV (reference sequence). Trimming stripped 8 bases from V and 4 bases from J, with 18 bases between. Each donor was nominally healthy when sampled (though unrecorded immune exposures were likely). This chain links TRBV27 with TRBJ2-7, with D possibly matching TRBD2 (6 bases). The sequenced material came from PBMCs. The TCR was taken from an older woman in good health and CMV-seropositive. CDR3 bases: TGTGCCAGCGGCCGTGGGGGGAGTGTTTACGAGCAGTACTTC. This sequence encodes CASGRGGSVYEQYF.